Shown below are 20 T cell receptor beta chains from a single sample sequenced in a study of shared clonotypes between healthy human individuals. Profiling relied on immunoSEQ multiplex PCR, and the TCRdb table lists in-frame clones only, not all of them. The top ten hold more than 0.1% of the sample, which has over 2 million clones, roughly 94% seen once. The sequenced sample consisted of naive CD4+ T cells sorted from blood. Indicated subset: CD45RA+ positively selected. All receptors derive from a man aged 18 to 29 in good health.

The DNA of the CDR3 is TGCAGTGTCGGGGCCCCGGGGGGCTACACCTTC. Translation gives CSVGAPGGYTF. The chain links TRBV20-1 to TRBJ1-2, with D possibly matching TRBD1 (5 bases). CDR3 size: 11 residues. The V end was cut by 7 bases, the J end by 8 bases, with 14 bases between. Germline V gives CDR1 DFQATT, CDR2 SNEGSKA (reference sequence).

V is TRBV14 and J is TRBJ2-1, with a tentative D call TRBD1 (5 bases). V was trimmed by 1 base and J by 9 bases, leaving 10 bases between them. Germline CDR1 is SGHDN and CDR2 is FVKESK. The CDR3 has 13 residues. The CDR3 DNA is TGTGCCAGCAGCCAAGCCCATAGGGGTGAGCAGTTCTTC. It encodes CASSQAHRGEQFF.

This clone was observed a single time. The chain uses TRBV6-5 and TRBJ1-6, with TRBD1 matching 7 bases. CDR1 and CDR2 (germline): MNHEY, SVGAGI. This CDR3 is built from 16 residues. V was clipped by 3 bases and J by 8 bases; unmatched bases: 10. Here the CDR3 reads CASSYRTGWNDSPLHF. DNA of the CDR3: TGTGCCAGCAGTTATCGGACAGGATGGAACGATTCACCCCTCCACTTT.

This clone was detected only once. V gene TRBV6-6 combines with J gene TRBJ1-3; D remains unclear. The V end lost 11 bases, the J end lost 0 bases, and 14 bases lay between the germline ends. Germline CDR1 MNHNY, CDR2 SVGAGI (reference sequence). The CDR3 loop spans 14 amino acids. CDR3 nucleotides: TGTGCCGTTAGGGAGAGTGGCTCTGGAAACACCATATATTTT. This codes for CAVRESGSGNTIYF.

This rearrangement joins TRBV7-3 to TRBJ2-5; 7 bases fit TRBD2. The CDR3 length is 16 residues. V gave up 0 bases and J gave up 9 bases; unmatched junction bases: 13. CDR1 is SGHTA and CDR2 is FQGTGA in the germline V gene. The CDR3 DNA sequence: TGTGCCAGCAGCTTAACCGGGCGGAGCGGGGCCGAGGCCCAGTACTTC. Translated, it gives CASSLTGRSGAEAQYF.

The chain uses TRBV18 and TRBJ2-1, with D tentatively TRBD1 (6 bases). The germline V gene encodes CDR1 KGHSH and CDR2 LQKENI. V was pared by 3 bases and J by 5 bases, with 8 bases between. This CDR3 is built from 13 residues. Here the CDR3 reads CASSPGANNEQFF. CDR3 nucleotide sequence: TGTGCCAGCTCACCGGGGGCTAACAATGAGCAGTTCTTC.

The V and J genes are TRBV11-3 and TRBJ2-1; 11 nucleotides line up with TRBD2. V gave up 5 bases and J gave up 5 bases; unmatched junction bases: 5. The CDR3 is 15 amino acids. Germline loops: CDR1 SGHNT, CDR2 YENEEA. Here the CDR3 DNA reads TGTGCCAGCAGCCCTGGACTAGCGGGTGACAATGAGCAGTTCTTC. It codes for CASSPGLAGDNEQFF.

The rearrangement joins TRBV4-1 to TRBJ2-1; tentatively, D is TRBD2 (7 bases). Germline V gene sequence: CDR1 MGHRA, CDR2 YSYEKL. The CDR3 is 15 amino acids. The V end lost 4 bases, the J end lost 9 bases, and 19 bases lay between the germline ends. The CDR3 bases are TGCGCCAGCAGCCTAGATCAAGGGGGGGCGGGTGAGCAGTTCTTC. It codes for CASSLDQGGAGEQFF.

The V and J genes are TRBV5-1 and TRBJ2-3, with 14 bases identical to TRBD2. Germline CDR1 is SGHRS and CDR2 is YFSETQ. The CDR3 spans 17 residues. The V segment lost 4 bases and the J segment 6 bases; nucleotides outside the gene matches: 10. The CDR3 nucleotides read TGCGCCAGCAGCAATACCGGGACTAGCGGGAGAAGGGATACGCAGTATTTT. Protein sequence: CASSNTGTSGRRDTQYF.

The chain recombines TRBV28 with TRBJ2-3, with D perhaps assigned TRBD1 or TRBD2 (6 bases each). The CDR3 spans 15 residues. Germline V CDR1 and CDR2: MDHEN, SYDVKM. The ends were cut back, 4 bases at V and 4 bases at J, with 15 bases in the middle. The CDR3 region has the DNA TGTGCCAGCAGTTCCCCACGGGGGCGCTCAGATACGCAGTATTTT. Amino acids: CASSSPRGRSDTQYF.

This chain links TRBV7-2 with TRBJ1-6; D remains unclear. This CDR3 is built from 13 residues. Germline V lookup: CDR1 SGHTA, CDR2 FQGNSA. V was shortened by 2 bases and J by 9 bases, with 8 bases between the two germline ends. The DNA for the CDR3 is TGTGCCAGCAGCTTACAACGGGCTTCACCCCTCCACTTT. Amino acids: CASSLQRASPLHF.

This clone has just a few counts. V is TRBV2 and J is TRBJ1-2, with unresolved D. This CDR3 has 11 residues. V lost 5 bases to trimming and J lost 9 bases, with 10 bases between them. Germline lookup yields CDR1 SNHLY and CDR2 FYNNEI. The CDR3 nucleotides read TGTGCCAGCAGTCAACGTAGTAGCTACACCTTC. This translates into CASSQRSSYTF.

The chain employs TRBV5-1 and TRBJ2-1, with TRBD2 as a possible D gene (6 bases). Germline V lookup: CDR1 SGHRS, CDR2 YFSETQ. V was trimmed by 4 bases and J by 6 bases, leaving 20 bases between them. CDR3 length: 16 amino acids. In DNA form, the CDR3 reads TGCGCCAGCAGCATTGGCCGACTAGAGAGGGCCAATGAGCAGTTCTTC. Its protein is CASSIGRLERANEQFF.

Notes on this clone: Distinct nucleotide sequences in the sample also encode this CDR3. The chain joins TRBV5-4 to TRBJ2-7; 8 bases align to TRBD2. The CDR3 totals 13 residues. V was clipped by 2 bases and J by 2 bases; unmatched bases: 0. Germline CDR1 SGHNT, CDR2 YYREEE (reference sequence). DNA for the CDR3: TGTGCCAGCAGCTTTAGCGGGACCTACGAGCAGTACTTC. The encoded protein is CASSFSGTYEQYF.

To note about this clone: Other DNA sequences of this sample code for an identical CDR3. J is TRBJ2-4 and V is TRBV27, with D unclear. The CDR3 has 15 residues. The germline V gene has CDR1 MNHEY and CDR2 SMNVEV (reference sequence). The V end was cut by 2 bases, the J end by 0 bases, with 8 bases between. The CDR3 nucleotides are TGTGCCAGCAGTTTAACAGCATTAGCCAAAAACATTCAGTACTTC. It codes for CASSLTALAKNIQYF.

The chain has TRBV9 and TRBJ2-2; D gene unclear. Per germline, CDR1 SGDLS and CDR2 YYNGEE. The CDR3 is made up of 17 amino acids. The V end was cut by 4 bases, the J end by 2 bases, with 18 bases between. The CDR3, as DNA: TGTGCCAGCAGCCCGCAAGGGATTCAAAAAAACACCGGGGAGCTGTTTTTT. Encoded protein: CASSPQGIQKNTGELFF.

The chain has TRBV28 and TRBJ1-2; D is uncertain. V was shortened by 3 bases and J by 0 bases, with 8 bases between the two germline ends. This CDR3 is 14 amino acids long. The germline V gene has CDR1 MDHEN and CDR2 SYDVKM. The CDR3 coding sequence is TGTGCCAGCAGTTTCTTGGACGCTAACTATGGCTACACCTTC. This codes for CASSFLDANYGYTF.

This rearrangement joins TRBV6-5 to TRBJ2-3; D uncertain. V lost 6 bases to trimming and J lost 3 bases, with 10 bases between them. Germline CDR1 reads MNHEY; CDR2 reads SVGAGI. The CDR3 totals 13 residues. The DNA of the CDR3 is TGTGCCAGCAGCCTTCAATTTACAGATACGCAGTATTTT. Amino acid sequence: CASSLQFTDTQYF.

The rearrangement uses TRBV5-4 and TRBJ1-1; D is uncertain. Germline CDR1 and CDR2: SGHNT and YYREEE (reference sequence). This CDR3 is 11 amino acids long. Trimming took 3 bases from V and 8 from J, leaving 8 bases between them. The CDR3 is CASSSRQEAFF. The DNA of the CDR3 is TGTGCCAGCAGCTCGAGGCAAGAAGCTTTCTTT.

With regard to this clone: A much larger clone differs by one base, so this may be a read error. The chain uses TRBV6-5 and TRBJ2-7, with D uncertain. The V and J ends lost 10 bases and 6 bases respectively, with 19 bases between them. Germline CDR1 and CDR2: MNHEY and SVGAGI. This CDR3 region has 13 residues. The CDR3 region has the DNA TGTGCCACCGCGGCGTGGAGCAGCTGCGAGCAGTACTTC. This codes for CATAAWSSCEQYF.